The sequence of this TCR beta chain was determined in a study of blood T cell repertoires in COVID-19. Overall study: Acute-phase and convalescent COVID-19 samples originated in the United States, Italy and Spain. In each case, the material was cDNA or gDNA derived from T cells, B-cell-depleted T cells, or PBMCs.

CDR3 size: 12 residues. From germline, CDR1 is GTSNPN and CDR2 SVGIG (reference sequence). V lost 0 bases and J 4 bases, leaving 7 bases between the germline ends. In the original analysis: The authors estimated nucleated cell counts from reference gene primer amplification. Measured with immunoSEQ multiplex PCR; TCRdb has only the in-frame clones, and not every one. V, J and clone size are taken as reported in that table, and D and trimming were inferred from the DNA itself. The table includes approximately 200,000 clones, around 81% detected once. This clone was counted a single time. The clonotype was recovered from a woman aged 40 to 50 with acute COVID-19. The chain joins TRBV30 to TRBJ2-7; D gene unclear. The sequenced sample consisted of PBMCs or T cells enriched from blood (not recorded which). The CDR3, as DNA: TGTGCCTGGAGTGTCGCCGGTTACGAGCAGTACTTC. Residues: CAWSVAGYEQYF.